These T cell receptor beta chains were read from a single sample in a study of human T cells and chemical hapten exposure. TCRdb re-called the RACE reads through MiXCR, storing one row per CDR3 protein. This table has over 45,000 distinct CDR3 sequences, roughly 4% appearing once. The specimen sequenced was whole blood. The receptor set was obtained from a female donor in good health. Some clones in this sample may be carry-over from other donors' samples. The CDR3 runs from the conserved cysteine through the conserved F or W. D genes are given only for firm matches. Expanded clones get a size class; other rows say once, few or many, or leave the size out.

clone_size	j_call	d_call	v_call	cdr3_length	cdr3_aa	cdr3_nt
many	TRBJ2-1	NA	TRBV25-1	15	CASSVPTAFDNEQFF	TGTGCCAGCAGTGTACCTACGGCGTTCGACAATGAGCAGTTCTTC
few	TRBJ1-1	NA	TRBV3-1	14	CASSQLDRPAEAFF	TGTGCCAGCAGCCAACTAGACAGGCCGGCTGAAGCTTTCTTT
many	TRBJ2-2	NA	TRBV5-1	14	CASSLGARTGELFF	TGCGCCAGCTCCCTAGGGGCGAGGACCGGGGAGCTGTTTTTT
many	TRBJ2-3	NA	TRBV7-9	16	CASSRRGTTSTDTQYF	TGTGCCAGCAGCCGGAGAGGCACCACTAGCACAGATACGCAGTATTTT
many	TRBJ1-5	NA	TRBV12-3/TRBV12-4	14	CASSFGQPNQPQHF	TGTGCCAGCAGTTTCGGACAACCCAATCAGCCCCAGCATTTT
many	TRBJ1-5	NA	TRBV12-5	12	CASGSHSQPQHF	TGTGCTAGTGGTTCCCATAGCCAGCCCCAGCATTTT
many	TRBJ1-5	NA	TRBV12-3/TRBV12-4	12	CASSFMYQPQHF	TGTGCCAGCAGTTTTATGTATCAGCCCCAGCATTTT
NA	TRBJ1-5	TRBD1	TRBV5-8	14	CASKRRQGDQPQHF	TGTGCCAGCAAACGACGACAGGGGGATCAGCCCCAGCATTTT
many	TRBJ2-3	NA	TRBV7-2	14	CASSPSRLGDTQYF	TGTGCCAGCAGCCCGAGTAGACTGGGAGATACGCAGTATTTT
many	TRBJ1-5	NA	TRBV7-9	18	CASSLGGRHGLWNQPQHF	TGTGCCAGCAGCTTAGGGGGAAGACATGGTTTGTGGAATCAGCCCCAGCATTTT
many	TRBJ1-3	NA	TRBV5-6	15	CASSLSAGSGNTIYF	TGTGCCAGCAGCTTGTCGGCCGGCTCTGGAAACACCATATATTTT
many	TRBJ2-7	TRBD2	TRBV9	16	CASSPTGLITSYEQYF	TGTGCCAGCAGCCCCACGGGACTAATCACCTCCTACGAGCAGTACTTC
many	TRBJ2-3	TRBD2	TRBV12-5	20	CASGLSTNRVGRGVTDTQYF	TGTGCTAGTGGTTTGTCCACGAACAGAGTTGGGCGGGGGGTCACAGATACGCAGTATTTT
NA	TRBJ2-3	TRBD2	TRBV20-1	18	CSARGEGTSAPRADTQYF	TGCAGTGCTAGAGGCGAAGGGACTAGCGCTCCCCGGGCAGATACGCAGTATTTT
few	TRBJ2-3	NA	TRBV4-3	13	CASSQVAGYTQYF	TGCGCCAGCAGCCAAGTGGCGGGTTATACGCAGTATTTT
many	TRBJ2-3	NA	TRBV7-2	15	CASSLGPGGTDTQYF	TGTGCCAGCAGCTTAGGTCCGGGGGGCACAGATACGCAGTATTTT
many	TRBJ1-1	TRBD1	TRBV5-1	15	CASSVTGIPDTEAFF	TGCGCCAGCAGCGTGACAGGGATTCCAGACACTGAAGCTTTCTTT
many	TRBJ1-5	TRBD1	TRBV12-3/TRBV12-4	17	CASSLAWTGDSNQPQHF	TGTGCCAGCAGTTTAGCGTGGACAGGGGACAGCAATCAGCCCCAGCATTTT
few	TRBJ2-3	NA	TRBV14	17	CASSQLPGPGGTDTQYF	TGTGCCAGCAGCCAACTACCCGGGCCGGGGGGCACAGATACGCAGTATTTT
many	TRBJ1-1	NA	TRBV3-1	14	CASSQVAGGTEAFF	TGTGCCAGCAGCCAAGTGGCGGGGGGAACTGAAGCTTTCTTT
many	TRBJ1-2	NA	TRBV2	15	CASSVVQKGDYGYTF	TGTGCCAGCAGTGTAGTACAGAAGGGAGACTATGGCTACACCTTC
many	TRBJ1-1	TRBD1	TRBV11-2	13	CASSQRDRPGAFF	TGTGCCAGCAGCCAAAGGGACAGACCTGGGGCTTTCTTT
many	TRBJ2-7	NA	TRBV28	14	CASSLEQPPYEQYF	TGTGCCAGCAGTTTAGAACAGCCTCCCTACGAGCAGTACTTC
many	TRBJ2-1	TRBD1	TRBV6-2/TRBV6-3	17	CASSASADRGHYNEQFF	TGTGCCAGCAGTGCCTCCGCAGACAGGGGACACTACAATGAGCAGTTCTTC
many	TRBJ1-2	NA	TRBV12-3/TRBV12-4	14	CASRRSGGAYGYTF	TGTGCCAGCCGAAGGTCGGGGGGCGCCTATGGCTACACCTTC
many	TRBJ2-5	NA	TRBV29-1	11	CSVEELPGQYF	TGCAGCGTTGAGGAGCTTCCTGGCCAGTACTTC
many	TRBJ2-7	NA	TRBV13	14	CASSLGPRTQEQYF	TGTGCCAGCAGCTTAGGCCCAAGGACTCAAGAGCAGTACTTC